These 16 T cell receptor beta chains were sequenced from one sample in a study of patients and donors after allogeneic stem cell transplantation. TCRdb itself ran the RT-PCR reads through MiXCR, one entry per CDR3 protein. The sample records about 230,000 distinct CDR3 sequences, roughly 14% being singletons. Input material: blood, either unsorted or a sorted T cell fraction (not recorded which). These receptors were collected from a human donor who was either an allogeneic HSCT recipient or a stem cell or donor lymphocyte infusion donor (not recorded which). It is not recorded whose cells these are; they may come from a transplant donor.

This clonotype was seen a handful of times. The chain is built from TRBV14 and TRBJ2-4; D not resolved. V dropped 3 bases and J dropped 0 bases, with 6 bases sitting between them. There are 14 residues in the CDR3. CDR1 and CDR2 (germline): SGHDN, FVKESK. CDR3 nucleotides: TGTGCCAGCAGCCATCGGATAGCCAAAAACATTCAGTACTTC. As protein: CASSHRIAKNIQYF.

The chain recombines TRBV5-1 with TRBJ2-1, with D unresolved. V was clipped by 0 bases and J by 5 bases, with 12 bases between them. Germline V lookup: CDR1 SGHRS, CDR2 YFSETQ. The CDR3 is made up of 15 amino acids. The DNA of the CDR3 is TGCGCCAGCAGCTTGGTTGCGACCAGAGACAATGAGCAGTTCTTC. It is translated as CASSLVATRDNEQFF.

This chain connects TRBV4-1 to TRBJ1-2, with D unclear. Trimming took off 0 bases at V and 8 bases at J, with 13 bases between the two ends. There are 14 residues in the CDR3. CDR1 MGHRA and CDR2 YSYEKL come from the germline V gene. CDR3 sequence: CASSQEVVWRGYTF. CDR3 nucleotide sequence: TGCGCCAGCAGCCAAGAAGTCGTCTGGCGCGGCTACACCTTC.

The CDR3 sequence: CASSLRRVGGYTF. The CDR3 nucleotides read TGTGCCAGCAGTCTCCGCCGAGTTGGGGGCTACACCTTC. The rearrangement uses TRBV12-3 or TRBV12-4 and TRBJ1-2, with D uncertain. The CDR3 runs 13 residues. The V end was cut by 5 bases, the J end by 8 bases, with 15 bases between.

This clonotype appeared many times. The V call is TRBV3-1, the J call TRBJ2-1; TRBD2 matches 7 bases. The CDR3 extends over 17 amino acids. Germline assignment: CDR1 LGHDT and CDR2 YNNKEL (reference sequence). The V and J ends lost 0 bases and 2 bases, in that order; junction bases with no gene match: 7. The CDR3 bases are TGTGCCAGCAGCCAAGAGTCCGGCGGGAGAACCTACAATGAGCAGTTCTTC. Protein sequence: CASSQESGGRTYNEQFF.

This clonotype was picked up many times. This chain joins TRBV3-1 and TRBJ2-5; TRBD2 aligns across 10 bases. The V gene's germline CDR1 is LGHDT and CDR2 YNNKEL (reference sequence). CDR3 length: 14 residues. The V segment lost 5 bases and the J segment 5 bases; nucleotides outside the gene matches: 5. The CDR3 sequence: CASSATSGRETQYF. The CDR3 bases are TGTGCCAGCAGCGCGACTAGCGGGCGGGAGACCCAGTACTTC.

The chain joins TRBV20-1 to TRBJ2-1; tentatively, D is TRBD2 (7 bases). The CDR3 extends over 12 amino acids. The germline gives CDR1 DFQATT, CDR2 SNEGSKA (reference sequence). CDR3 sequence (DNA): TGCGCGGGGGCTCCACGGTACAATGAGCAGTTCTTC. It translates to CAGAPRYNEQFF.

The V gene is TRBV20-1, the J gene TRBJ1-5; D remains unclear. The CDR3 contains 13 residues. The V and J ends lost 2 bases and 5 bases respectively, with 10 bases between them. Germline V gene data show CDR1 as DFQATT and CDR2 as SNEGSKA (reference sequence). CDR3 in amino acids: CSARSVSHQPQHF. CDR3 nucleotides: TGCAGTGCTAGATCAGTATCTCATCAGCCCCAGCATTTT.

A remark on this clonotype: Being one base from a much bigger clone, this may be a read error. The chain has TRBV20-1 and TRBJ2-1; D perhaps matches TRBD2 (5 bases). The CDR3 runs 13 residues. V gave up 3 bases and J gave up 10 bases, with 16 bases separating them. CDR1 DFQATT and CDR2 SNEGSKA come from the germline V gene (reference sequence). The CDR3 protein is CSARGSGIQEQFF. The CDR3 DNA is TGCAGTGCTAGGGGGTCGGGGATACAGGAGCAGTTCTTC.

This clonotype was seen only a few times. J is TRBJ2-1 and V is TRBV6-4; no clear D gene. The V gene's germline CDR1 is MRHNA and CDR2 SNTAGT. CDR3 length equals 13 residues. The germline V and J ends were trimmed by 4 bases and 6 bases, with 10 bases remaining between them. The CDR3 is CASSVLAFNEQFF. CDR3 sequence (DNA): TGTGCCAGCAGTGTATTGGCATTCAATGAGCAGTTCTTC.

The V gene is TRBV20-1, the J gene TRBJ1-3, with 11 positions matching TRBD1. The CDR3 covers 15 residues. Trimming cost V 6 bases and J 9 bases; bases outside gene matches: 13. Germline V gene lookup returns CDR1 DFQATT and CDR2 SNEGSKA (reference sequence). CDR3 nucleotides: TGCAGTGCCGAGCTCGGGACAGGGGGGGCTGCCACCATATATTTT. This encodes CSAELGTGGAATIYF.

The chain carries TRBV30 and TRBJ1-2; a weak D match, TRBD1 (5 bases). This CDR3 spans 13 amino acids. Looked up from germline, CDR1 is GTSNPN and CDR2 is SVGIG (reference sequence). V lost 4 bases and J 4 bases, leaving 13 bases between the germline ends. In DNA, the CDR3 is TGTGCCTGGAAGAAGGGGCTAGGCTATGGCTACACCTTC. Its translation: CAWKKGLGYGYTF. The full variable domain, its missing parts supplied by reference TRBV30 and TRBJ1-2, is SQTIHQWPATLVQPVGSPLSLECTVEGTSNPNLYWYRQAAGRGLQLLFYSVGIGQISSEVPQNLSASRPQDRQFILSSKKLLLSDSGFYLCAWKKGLGYGYTFGSGTRLTVV.

In this sample, this clonotype turned up a few times. The chain uses TRBV12-3 or TRBV12-4 and TRBJ1-2; D gene unclear. The CDR3 sequence is 13 residues long. The V end was cut by 5 bases, the J end by 3 bases, with 10 bases between. CDR3 sequence: CASSGDTYYGYTF. The CDR3, as DNA: TGTGCCAGCAGTGGAGACACCTACTATGGCTACACCTTC.

This clonotype was detected a few times. This sequence joins TRBV6-2 or TRBV6-3 and TRBJ2-2, with 11 bases that match TRBD2. The trim removed 2 bases at V and 4 bases at J, leaving 6 bases unmatched. The germline V gene encodes CDR1 MNHEY and CDR2 SVGEGT. This CDR3 comprises 17 residues. CDR3 sequence (DNA): TGTGCCAGCAGTTACCCGACTAGCGGGGCGGGCACCGGGGAGCTGTTTTTT. Its protein is CASSYPTSGAGTGELFF.

This clonotype occurred many times. Germline is not matched at one junction end, which may reflect a read error. The V and J genes are TRBV7-7 and TRBJ1-1; no definite D call. Germline CDR1 and CDR2: SSHAT and FNYEAQ (reference sequence). The CDR3 has 13 amino acids. In DNA form, the CDR3 reads TGTGCTAGCAGCTTTAGTGAGGGCACTGAAGCTTTCTTT. It translates to CASSFSEGTEAFF.

The rearrangement links TRBV5-1 to TRBJ1-6, with 10 positions matching TRBD1. Germline V gene sequence: CDR1 SGHRS, CDR2 YFSETQ. Trimming removed 6 bases from V and 9 bases from J; junction bases left unmatched: 6. This CDR3 has 14 residues. Written as DNA, the CDR3 is TGCGCCAGCACCGCGGACAGGGGGAGTTCACCCCTCCACTTT. Protein: CASTADRGSSPLHF.